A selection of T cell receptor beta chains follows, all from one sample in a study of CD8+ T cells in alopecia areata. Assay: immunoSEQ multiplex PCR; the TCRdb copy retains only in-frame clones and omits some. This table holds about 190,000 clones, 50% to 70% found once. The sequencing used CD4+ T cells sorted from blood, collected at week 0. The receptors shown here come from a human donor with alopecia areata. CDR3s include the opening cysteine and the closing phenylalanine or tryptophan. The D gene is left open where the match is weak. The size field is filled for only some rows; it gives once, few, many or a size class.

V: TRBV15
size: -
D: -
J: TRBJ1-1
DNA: TGTGCCACCACTAGAGCTAACACTGAAGCTTTCTTT
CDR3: CATTRANTEAFF

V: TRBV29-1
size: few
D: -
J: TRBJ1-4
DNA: TGCAGCGTTGTTCTGGGGGCGCGAGATGAAAAACTGTTTTTT
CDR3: CSVVLGARDEKLFF

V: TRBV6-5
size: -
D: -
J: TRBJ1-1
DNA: TGTGCCAGCAGTCAGACAGGAAACACTGAAGCTTTCTTT
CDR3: CASSQTGNTEAFF

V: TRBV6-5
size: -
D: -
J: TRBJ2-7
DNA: TGTGCCAGCAGTTTCCGGATCCTAAGAGGCTACGAGCAGTACTTC
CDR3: CASSFRILRGYEQYF

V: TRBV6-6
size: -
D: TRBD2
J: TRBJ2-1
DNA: TGTGCCATACGGGGGGACCCCACGTGGGGGCAGTTCTTC
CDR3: CAIRGDPTWGQFF

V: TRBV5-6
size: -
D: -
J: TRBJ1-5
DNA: TGTGCCAGCAGCTTAGGTGGTGGGGACCAGCCCCAGCATTTT
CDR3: CASSLGGGDQPQHF

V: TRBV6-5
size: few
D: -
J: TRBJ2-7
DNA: TGTGCCAGCAGTATTACAGGGAGCTCCTACGAGCAGTACTTC
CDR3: CASSITGSSYEQYF

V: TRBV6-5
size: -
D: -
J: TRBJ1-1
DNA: TGTGCCAGCAGTTACTCGAACAGGCACACTGAAGCTTTCTTT
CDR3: CASSYSNRHTEAFF

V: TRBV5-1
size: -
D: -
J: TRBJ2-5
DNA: TGCGCCAGCAGCTTGGAAGGGGGGGAGACCCAGTACTTC
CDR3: CASSLEGGETQYF

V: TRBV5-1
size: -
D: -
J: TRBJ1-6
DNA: TGCGCCAGCAGCTTGGAAGTCAGGGGTAGAGGGCATTCACCCCTCCACTTT
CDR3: CASSLEVRGRGHSPLHF

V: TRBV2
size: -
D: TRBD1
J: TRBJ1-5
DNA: TGTGCCAGCAACCGGGACAGAAATCAGCCCCAGCATTTT
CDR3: CASNRDRNQPQHF

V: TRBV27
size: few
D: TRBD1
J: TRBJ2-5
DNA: TGTGCCAGCAGTGTCCTATATACAGGGGAGAAAGAGACCCAGTACTTC
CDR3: CASSVLYTGEKETQYF